What follows are 9 T cell receptor beta chains derived from one specimen sequenced in a study of beta chain features in type 1 diabetes. Reverse transcribing all isolated RNA meant expressed TCRB transcripts were sequenced. Using immunoSEQ multiplex PCR, the repertoire was profiled, and TCRdb retains in-frame clones only, with some absent. The table shows hundreds of thousands of clones, with 10% to 15% occurring only once. The sequenced material came from naive CD4+ T cells from blood. The receptors originated from a young man in good health.

This clone was recorded a few times. The CDR3 DNA sequence: TGTGCCAGCATCCTAGGGGCCCTCGGGGAGCTGTTTTTT. Translated: CASILGALGELFF. The chain links TRBV11-2 to TRBJ2-2; TRBD1 is a possible D gene (5 bases). V shed 7 bases and J shed 7 bases, with 13 bases lying between them. There are 13 residues in the CDR3. Germline V gene lookup returns CDR1 SGHAT and CDR2 FQNNGV. Supplemented by reference TRBV11-2 and TRBJ2-2, the full variable domain reads EAGVAQSPRYKIIEKRQSVAFWCNPISGHATLYWYQQILGQGPKLLIQFQNNGVVDDSQLPKDRFSAERLKGVDSTLKIQPAKLEDSAVYLCASILGALGELFFGEGSRLTVL.

This clone was counted only a few times. The rearrangement joins TRBV9 to TRBJ2-5, with TRBD2 matching 7 bases. Unmatched junction bases numbered 7, after V lost 0 bases and J lost 2 bases. This CDR3 spans 16 amino acids. Germline loops: CDR1 SGDLS, CDR2 YYNGEE. DNA for the CDR3: TGTGCCAGCAGCGTAGGGTCTAGCGGCTTACAAGAGACCCAGTACTTC. Translated: CASSVGSSGLQETQYF. Filled out from reference TRBV9 and TRBJ2-5, the complete variable domain reads DSGVTQTPKHLITATGQRVTLRCSPRSGDLSVYWYQQSLDQGLQFLIQYYNGEERAKGNILERFSAQQFPDLHSELNLSSLELGDSALYFCASSVGSSGLQETQYFGPGTRLLVL.

The CDR3 loop reads CASSPGQGNEKLFF. CDR3 nucleotides: TGTGCCAGCAGCCCGGGACAGGGGAATGAAAAACTGTTTTTT. The chain uses TRBV7-9 and TRBJ1-4; 10 bases match TRBD1. Germline trimming cut 5 bases from V and 5 bases from J; bases unmatched to any gene: 2. Germline lookup yields CDR1 SEHNR and CDR2 FQNEAQ (reference sequence). CDR3 size: 14 residues.

This chain connects TRBV18 to TRBJ1-5; D is ambiguous. This CDR3 is built from 14 residues. The germline V gene encodes CDR1 KGHSH and CDR2 LQKENI. Trimming cost V 2 bases and J 3 bases, with 8 bases left between them. The CDR3 loop reads CASSPTGTNQPQHF. The CDR3 nucleotides are TGTGCCAGCTCACCAACGGGAACCAATCAGCCCCAGCATTTT. The complete variable domain, with remaining parts taken from reference TRBV18 and TRBJ1-5, reads NAGVMQNPRHLVRRRGQEARLRCSPMKGHSHVYWYRQLPEEGLKFMVYLQKENIIDESGMPKERFSAEFPKEGPSILRIQQVVRGDSAAYFCASSPTGTNQPQHFGDGTRLSIL.

The CDR3 nucleotides are TGTGGAATTCGGTCAGGGAATGATCAGCCCCAGCATTTT. As protein: CGIRSGNDQPQHF. This chain connects TRBV10-3 to TRBJ1-5; weak D call: TRBD1 (5 bases). Germline V gives CDR1 ENHRY, CDR2 SYGVKD. The CDR3 is made up of 13 amino acids.

This clone has just a few counts. The J gene is TRBJ2-3, the V gene TRBV7-3; 10 nucleotides match TRBD2. The CDR3 consists of 15 residues. The germline V gene has CDR1 SGHTA and CDR2 FQGTGA. Germline trimming cut 5 bases from V and 5 bases from J; bases unmatched to any gene: 7. Written as DNA, the CDR3 is TGTGCCAGCAGCCCCAGCGGGAGGGCCTTAGATACGCAGTATTTT. This encodes CASSPSGRALDTQYF.

The chain employs TRBV7-3 and TRBJ2-7, with 9 bases lining up with TRBD2. The CDR3 covers 15 residues. Germline values: CDR1 SGHTA, CDR2 FQGTGA. The V segment lost 3 bases and the J segment 1 base; nucleotides outside the gene matches: 4. The CDR3 nucleotides are TGTGCCAGCAGCTTTCTAGCGGGGCCTTCCTACGAGCAGTACTTC. It translates to CASSFLAGPSYEQYF.

This clone was seen more than once but under ten times. This rearrangement joins TRBV30 to TRBJ1-4; 7 nucleotides agree with TRBD1. V dropped 6 bases and J dropped 7; count of bases not matched to a gene: 8. Germline CDR1 is GTSNPN and CDR2 is SVGIG (reference sequence). The CDR3 has 13 residues. CDR3: CACKGTVVEKLFF. The DNA for the CDR3 is TGTGCCTGTAAAGGGACAGTAGTTGAAAAACTGTTTTTT.

This clone was observed a handful of times. The chain uses TRBV7-2 and TRBJ2-3, with TRBD2 matching over 13 bases. The CDR3 totals 17 residues. The trim removed 5 bases at V and 2 bases at J, leaving 7 bases unmatched. In germline, CDR1 is SGHTA, CDR2 FQGNSA. The chain's CDR3 is CASSTRTSGSFTDTQYF. In DNA form, the CDR3 reads TGTGCCAGCAGCACTCGGACTAGCGGGAGTTTCACAGATACGCAGTATTTT.